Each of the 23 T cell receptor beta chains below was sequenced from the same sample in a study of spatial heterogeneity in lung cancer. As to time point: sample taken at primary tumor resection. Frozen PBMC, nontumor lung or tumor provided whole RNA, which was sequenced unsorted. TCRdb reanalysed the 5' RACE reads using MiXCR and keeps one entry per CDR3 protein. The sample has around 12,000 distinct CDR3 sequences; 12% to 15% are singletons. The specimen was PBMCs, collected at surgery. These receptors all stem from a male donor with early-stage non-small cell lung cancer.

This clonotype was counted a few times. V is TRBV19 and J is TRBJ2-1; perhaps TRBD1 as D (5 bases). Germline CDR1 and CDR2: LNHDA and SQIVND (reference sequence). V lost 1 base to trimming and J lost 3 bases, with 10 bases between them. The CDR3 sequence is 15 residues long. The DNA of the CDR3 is TGTGCCAGTAGTATAGCTTCCAGGGACTACAATGAGCAGTTCTTC. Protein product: CASSIASRDYNEQFF. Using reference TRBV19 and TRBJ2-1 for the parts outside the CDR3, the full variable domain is DGGITQSPKYLFRKEGQNVTLSCEQNLNHDAMYWYRQDPGQGLRLIYYSQIVNDFQKGDIAEGYSVSREKKESFPLTVTSAQKNPTAFYLCASSIASRDYNEQFFGPGTRLTVL.

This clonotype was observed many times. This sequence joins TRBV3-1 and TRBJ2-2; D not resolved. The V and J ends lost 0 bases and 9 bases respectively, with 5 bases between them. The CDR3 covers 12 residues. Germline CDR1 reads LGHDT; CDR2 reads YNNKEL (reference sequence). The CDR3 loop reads CASSQEGRELFF. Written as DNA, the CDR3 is TGTGCCAGCAGCCAAGAGGGGAGGGAGCTGTTTTTT.

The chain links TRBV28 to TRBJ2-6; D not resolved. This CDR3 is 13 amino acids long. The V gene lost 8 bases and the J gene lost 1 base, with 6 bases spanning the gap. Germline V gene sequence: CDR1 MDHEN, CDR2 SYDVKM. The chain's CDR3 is CASQFSGANVLTF. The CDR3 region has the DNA TGTGCCAGCCAGTTTTCTGGGGCCAACGTCCTGACTTTC.

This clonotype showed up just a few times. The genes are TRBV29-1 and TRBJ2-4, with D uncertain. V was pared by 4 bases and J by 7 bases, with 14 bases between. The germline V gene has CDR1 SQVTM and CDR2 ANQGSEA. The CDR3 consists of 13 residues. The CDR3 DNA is TGCAGCGTTGCGGGCACCCGGGCTAACATTCAGTACTTC. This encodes CSVAGTRANIQYF.

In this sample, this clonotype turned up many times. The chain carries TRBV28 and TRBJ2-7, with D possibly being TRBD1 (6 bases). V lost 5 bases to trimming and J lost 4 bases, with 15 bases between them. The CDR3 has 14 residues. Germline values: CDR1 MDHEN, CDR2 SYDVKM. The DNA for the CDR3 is TGTGCCAGCAGTGACTCCCTACAGGGATACGAGCAGTACTTC. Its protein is CASSDSLQGYEQYF.

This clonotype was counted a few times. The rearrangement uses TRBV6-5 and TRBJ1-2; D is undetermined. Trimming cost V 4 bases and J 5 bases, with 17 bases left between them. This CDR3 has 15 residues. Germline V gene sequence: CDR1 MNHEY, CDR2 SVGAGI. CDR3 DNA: TGTGCCAGCAGTTGGGAGGGAACTTCGGGTTATGGCTACACCTTC. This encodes CASSWEGTSGYGYTF.

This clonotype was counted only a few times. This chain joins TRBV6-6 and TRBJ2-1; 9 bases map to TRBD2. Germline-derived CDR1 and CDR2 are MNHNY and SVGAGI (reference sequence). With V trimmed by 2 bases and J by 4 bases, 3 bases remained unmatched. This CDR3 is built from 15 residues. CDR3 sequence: CASSYTSGGYNEQFF. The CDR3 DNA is TGTGCCAGCAGTTACACCAGCGGGGGGTACAATGAGCAGTTCTTC.

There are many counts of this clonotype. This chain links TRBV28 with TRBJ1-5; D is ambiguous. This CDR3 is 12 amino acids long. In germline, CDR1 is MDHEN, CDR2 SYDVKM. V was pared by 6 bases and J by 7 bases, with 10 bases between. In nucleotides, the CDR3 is TGTGCCAGCAGCCCAGAGGAACAGCCCCAGCATTTT. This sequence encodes CASSPEEQPQHF.

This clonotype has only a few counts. CDR3 sequence (DNA): TGTGCCAGCAGTAGCCAACAGGGCTCACCCCTCCACTTT. Protein sequence: CASSSQQGSPLHF. The chain joins TRBV7-7 to TRBJ1-6; D may be TRBD1 (6 bases). This CDR3 is 13 amino acids long. Between the trimmed V and J ends, which lost 6 bases and 10 bases, there was a span of 13 bases. The germline CDR1 and CDR2 sequences are SSHAT and FNYEAQ (reference sequence).

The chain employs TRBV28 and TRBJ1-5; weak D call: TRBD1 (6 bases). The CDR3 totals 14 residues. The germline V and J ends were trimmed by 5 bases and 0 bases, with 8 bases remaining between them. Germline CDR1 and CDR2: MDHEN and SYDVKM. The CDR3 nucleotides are TGTGCCAGCAGTGGAGGGGGTAGCAATCAGCCCCAGCATTTT. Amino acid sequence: CASSGGGSNQPQHF.

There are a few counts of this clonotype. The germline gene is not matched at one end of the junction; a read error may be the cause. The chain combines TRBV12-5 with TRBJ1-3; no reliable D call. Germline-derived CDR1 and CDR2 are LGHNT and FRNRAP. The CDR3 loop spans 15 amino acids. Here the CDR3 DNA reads TGTGCTAGTGTGCGGCCCCACCCCTCTGGAAGCACCATATATTTT. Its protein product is CASVRPHPSGSTIYF.

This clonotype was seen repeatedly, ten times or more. The CDR3 nucleotides are TGTGCCAGTGGACTGTTGAACACTGAAGCTTTCTTT. Amino acid sequence: CASGLLNTEAFF. This chain uses TRBV6-2 or TRBV6-3 with TRBJ1-1; D gene ambiguous. Germline values: CDR1 MNHEY, CDR2 SVGEGT. The CDR3 runs 12 residues. Trimming left V 9 bases short and J 0 bases short, with 8 bases between.

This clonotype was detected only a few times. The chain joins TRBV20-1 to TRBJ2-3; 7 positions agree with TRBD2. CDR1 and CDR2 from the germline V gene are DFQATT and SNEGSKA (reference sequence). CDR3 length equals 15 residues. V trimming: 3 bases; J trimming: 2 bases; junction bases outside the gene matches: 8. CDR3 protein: CSARDPSGTTDTQYF. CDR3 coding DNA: TGCAGTGCTAGGGACCCTAGCGGAACCACAGATACGCAGTATTTT.

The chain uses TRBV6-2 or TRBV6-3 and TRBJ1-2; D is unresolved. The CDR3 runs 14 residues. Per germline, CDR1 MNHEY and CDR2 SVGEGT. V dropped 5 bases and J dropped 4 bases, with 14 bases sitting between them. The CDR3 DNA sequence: TGTGCCAGCAGTACCCCTGGGAGATCCTATGGCTACACCTTC. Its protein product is CASSTPGRSYGYTF.

Here the CDR3 DNA reads TGTGCCATCAGTGAGTCGGAGGCATCCCGGGTCCGCAATGAGCAGTTCTTC. Encoded protein: CAISESEASRVRNEQFF. The V gene is TRBV10-3, the J gene TRBJ2-1; possible D gene TRBD2, 5 bases. The CDR3 sequence is 17 residues long. The V end lost 0 bases, the J end lost 6 bases, and 18 bases lay between the germline ends. Germline V gene data show CDR1 as ENHRY and CDR2 as SYGVKD.

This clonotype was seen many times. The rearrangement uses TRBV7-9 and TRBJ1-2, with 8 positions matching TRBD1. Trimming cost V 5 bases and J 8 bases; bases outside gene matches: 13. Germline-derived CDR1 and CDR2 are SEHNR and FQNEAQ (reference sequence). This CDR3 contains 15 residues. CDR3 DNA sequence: TGTGCCAGCAGCCCTTCGGAACAGGGGGTCCGCGGCTACACCTTC. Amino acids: CASSPSEQGVRGYTF.

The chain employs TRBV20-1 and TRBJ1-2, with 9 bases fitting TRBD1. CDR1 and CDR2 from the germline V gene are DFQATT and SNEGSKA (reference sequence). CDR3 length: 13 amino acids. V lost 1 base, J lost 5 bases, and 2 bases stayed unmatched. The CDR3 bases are TGCAGTGCTAGAGGGACAGGGGATTATGGCTACACCTTC. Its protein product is CSARGTGDYGYTF.

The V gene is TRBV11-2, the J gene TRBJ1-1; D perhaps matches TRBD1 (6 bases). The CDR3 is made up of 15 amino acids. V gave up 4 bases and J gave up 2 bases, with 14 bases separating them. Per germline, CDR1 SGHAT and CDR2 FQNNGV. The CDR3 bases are TGTGCCAGCAGCTCCGTCGTGACAGGTAACACTGAAGCTTTCTTT. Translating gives CASSSVVTGNTEAFF.

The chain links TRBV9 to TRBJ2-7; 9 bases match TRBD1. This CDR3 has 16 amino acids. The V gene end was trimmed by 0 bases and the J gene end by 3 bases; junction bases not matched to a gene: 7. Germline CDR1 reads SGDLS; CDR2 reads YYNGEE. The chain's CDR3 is CASSVGLGDRDYEQYF. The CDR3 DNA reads TGTGCCAGCAGCGTAGGATTAGGGGACAGGGACTACGAGCAGTACTTC. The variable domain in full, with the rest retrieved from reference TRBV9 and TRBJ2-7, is DSGVTQTPKHLITATGQRVTLRCSPRSGDLSVYWYQQSLDQGLQFLIQYYNGEERAKGNILERFSAQQFPDLHSELNLSSLELGDSALYFCASSVGLGDRDYEQYFGPGTRLTVT.

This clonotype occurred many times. The CDR3 DNA sequence: TGTGCCAGCAGCTTAGTGGCCTCGAACACCGGGGAGCTGTTTTTT. Translation gives CASSLVASNTGELFF. J is TRBJ2-2 and V is TRBV7-9, with unresolved D. This CDR3 has 15 residues. V gave up 1 base and J gave up 0 bases, with 6 bases separating them. Germline values: CDR1 SEHNR, CDR2 FQNEAQ (reference sequence).

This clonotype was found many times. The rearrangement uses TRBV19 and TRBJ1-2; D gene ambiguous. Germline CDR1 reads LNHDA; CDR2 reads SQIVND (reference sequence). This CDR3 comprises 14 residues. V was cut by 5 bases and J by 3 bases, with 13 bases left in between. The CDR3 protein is CASSVRGRDYGYTF. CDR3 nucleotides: TGTGCCAGTAGTGTGCGGGGTCGGGACTATGGCTACACCTTC.

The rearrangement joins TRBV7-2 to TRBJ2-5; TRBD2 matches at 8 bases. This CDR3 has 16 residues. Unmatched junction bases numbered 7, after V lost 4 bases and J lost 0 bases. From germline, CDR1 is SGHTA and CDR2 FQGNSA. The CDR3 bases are TGTGCCAGCAGCTCCCTCCTACTAGCGGACCAAGAGACCCAGTACTTC. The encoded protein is CASSSLLLADQETQYF.

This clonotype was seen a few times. The CDR3 protein is CASSVESYNEQFF. The CDR3 DNA sequence: TGTGCCAGCAGTGTAGAATCCTACAATGAGCAGTTCTTC. The V gene is TRBV12-3 or TRBV12-4, the J gene TRBJ2-1, with unresolved D. This CDR3 has 13 amino acids. Trimming took 5 bases from V and 1 from J, leaving 6 bases between them.